The 4 T cell receptor beta chains reported below all come from one sample, sequenced in a study of blood T cell repertoires in COVID-19. The assay was immunoSEQ multiplex PCR, and TCRdb's table has in-frame clones only and misses some. The sample lists more than 55,000 clones; around 87% were seen once. Sequencing input: peripheral blood. These receptors were obtained from a woman between 55 and 75 years old with COVID-19, enrolled during active disease.

The CDR3 is CASSPPGATSQPQHF. DNA for the CDR3: TGTGCCAGCTCACCACCAGGGGCAACAAGCCAGCCCCAGCATTTT. The rearrangement links TRBV18 to TRBJ1-5, with a possible D match to TRBD1 (5 bases). The CDR3 extends over 15 amino acids. Per the germline V gene, CDR1 is KGHSH and CDR2 is LQKENI. V lost 0 bases and J 7 bases, leaving 13 bases between the germline ends.

The V and J genes are TRBV6-1 and TRBJ1-3, with no clear D. The ends were cut back, 4 bases at V and 2 bases at J, with 15 bases in the middle. This CDR3 is 16 amino acids long. The germline gives CDR1 MNHNS, CDR2 SASEGT. The CDR3 reads CASSAALRSTGNTIYF. The CDR3 DNA sequence: TGTGCCAGCAGTGCCGCACTTCGTTCCACTGGAAACACCATATATTTT.

This chain links TRBV27 with TRBJ1-3; D gene uncertain. The CDR3 contains 15 residues. Germline V gene data show CDR1 as MNHEY and CDR2 as SMNVEV (reference sequence). Trimming pared 2 bases from V and 0 bases from J, leaving 8 bases between. CDR3 sequence: CASSLGRHSGNTIYF. In DNA, the CDR3 is TGTGCCAGCAGTTTAGGCAGGCACTCTGGAAACACCATATATTTT.

The table lists this clone with a few counts. In DNA form, the CDR3 reads TGTGCCAGCAGCTTTGACAGCTATAATTCACCCCTCCACTTT. This translates into CASSFDSYNSPLHF. The V call is TRBV7-2, the J call TRBJ1-6; tentatively, D is TRBD1 (5 bases). CDR3 length: 14 amino acids. The V end was cut by 3 bases, the J end by 3 bases, with 6 bases between. Germline CDR1 is SGHTA and CDR2 is FQGNSA.